This TCR beta chain was sequenced for a study of blood T cell repertoires in COVID-19. Study-level information: The United States, Italy and Spain were the sources of the acute and convalescent COVID-19 samples. From T cells, B-cell-depleted T cells, or PBMCs came the material, which was cDNA or gDNA.

Only in-frame clones appear in the TCRdb table, and some are missing; sequencing was by immunoSEQ multiplex PCR. The table has more than 100,000 clones, about 80% seen once. Germline assignment: CDR1 SGHNT and CDR2 YYREEE (reference sequence). The CDR3 covers 17 residues. The trim removed 4 bases at V and 0 bases at J, leaving 3 bases unmatched. The receptor was derived from a woman older than 75 with acute or convalescent COVID-19. V gene TRBV5-4 combines with J gene TRBJ2-5; TRBD2 matches at 16 bases. Input material: peripheral blood. The CDR3 region has the DNA TGTGCCAGCAGCCGGGGACTAGCGGGAGGGTACCAAGAGACCCAGTACTTC. Translation gives CASSRGLAGGYQETQYF.